One sample yielded the 30 T cell receptor beta chains listed below, sequenced in a study of OX40 agonist ivuxolimab in advanced cancers. Method: immunoSEQ multiplex PCR; TCRdb's copy keeps in-frame clones and lacks some. The profile shows 72,000 or so clones, 87% of them singletons. The sample in question was CD4+ or CD8+ T cells sorted from blood, obtained in a trial of the OX40 agonist ivuxolimab. All receptors come from an adult with an advanced solid tumor such as melanoma, head and neck, liver or kidney cancer.

This clone occurred a few times. This chain uses TRBV9 with TRBJ1-2; no clear D. V was shortened by 0 bases and J by 8 bases, with 8 bases between the two germline ends. In germline, CDR1 is SGDLS, CDR2 YYNGEE. There are 12 residues in the CDR3. In nucleotides, the CDR3 is TGTGCCAGCAGCGTAGGTTCGGGAGGCTACACCTTC. Its translation is CASSVGSGGYTF.

V gene TRBV21-1 combines with J gene TRBJ1-3; TRBD1 reflects the table's D call only, with no check against the DNA. TRBV21-1 is flagged as a pseudogene. The CDR3 is 20 amino acids. In nucleotides, the CDR3 is TGTGCCAGCCACACCCCCCCCGGACAGGGGACGGGGGTATCTGGAAACACCATATATTTT. It codes for CASHTPPGQGTGVSGNTIYF.

This sequence joins TRBV5-1 and TRBJ2-3; 8 bases align to TRBD2. Germline V gives CDR1 SGHRS, CDR2 YFSETQ. The CDR3 spans 16 residues. The trim removed 4 bases at V and 2 bases at J, leaving 9 bases unmatched. The CDR3 DNA sequence: TGCGCCAGCAGCCGGGAGGGCGGGTTGCCCACAGATACGCAGTATTTT. Amino acid sequence: CASSREGGLPTDTQYF.

This clone showed up just a few times. J is TRBJ1-5 and V is TRBV5-8; a weak D match, TRBD1 (5 bases). CDR3 length: 15 amino acids. V dropped 9 bases and J dropped 5 bases, with 21 bases sitting between them. Germline loops: CDR1 SGHTS, CDR2 YDEGEE. The CDR3 is CATNPGLRLDQPQHF. In nucleotides, the CDR3 is TGTGCCACAAATCCGGGACTCCGGCTGGATCAGCCCCAGCATTTT.

The chain combines TRBV19 with TRBJ1-1; no clear D. The germline V and J ends were trimmed by 2 bases and 4 bases, with 8 bases remaining between them. The CDR3 consists of 13 residues. Germline loops: CDR1 LNHDA, CDR2 SQIVND (reference sequence). CDR3 DNA: TGTGCCAGTAGTATAAAAGGTTTCACTGAAGCTTTCTTT. It encodes CASSIKGFTEAFF.

The V and J genes are TRBV5-1 and TRBJ2-1; TRBD2 matches 13 bases. The CDR3 is 15 residues long. V dropped 5 bases and J dropped 8; count of bases not matched to a gene: 7. Looked up from germline, CDR1 is SGHRS and CDR2 is YFSETQ. The CDR3, as DNA: TGCGCCAGCAGTTGGACTAGCGGGAGAGGCTATGAGCAGTTCTTC. Protein sequence: CASSWTSGRGYEQFF.

The V call is TRBV7-9, the J call TRBJ1-5; D gene unclear. Germline assignment: CDR1 SEHNR and CDR2 FQNEAQ (reference sequence). The V end lost 5 bases, the J end lost 5 bases, and 7 bases lay between the germline ends. The CDR3 has 12 amino acids. The CDR3 spells CASSAPDQPQHF. CDR3 DNA: TGTGCCAGCAGCGCGCCGGATCAGCCCCAGCATTTT.

In regard to this clone: Additional DNA sequences in this sample encode the identical CDR3. This chain uses TRBV11-2 with TRBJ2-3; 8 bases fit TRBD1. From germline, CDR1 is SGHAT and CDR2 FQNNGV. The ends lost 5 bases at V and 3 bases at J; junction bases unmatched: 4. This CDR3 has 14 residues. The CDR3 coding sequence is TGTGCCAGCAGCGCCGGACAGGGTACAGATACGCAGTATTTT. Translated, it gives CASSAGQGTDTQYF.

CDR3 bases: TGCAGTGCTTTATGGGATGAAAAACTGTTTTTT. It specifies CSALWDEKLFF. The chain is built from TRBV20-1 and TRBJ1-4; D remains unclear. In germline, CDR1 is DFQATT, CDR2 SNEGSKA (reference sequence). The V end lost 5 bases, the J end lost 6 bases, and 7 bases lay between the germline ends. CDR3 length: 11 residues.

The chain couples TRBV7-2 to TRBJ2-1; a possible D gene is TRBD1 (6 bases). The CDR3 covers 13 residues. The ends were cut back, 2 bases at V and 7 bases at J, with 9 bases in the middle. Germline CDR1 reads SGHTA; CDR2 reads FQGNSA. This CDR3 reads CASSLRGNNEQFF. The CDR3 DNA follows: TGTGCCAGCAGCTTAAGGGGGAATAATGAGCAGTTCTTC.

In this sample, this clone turned up once. A read error may account for a junction end that differs from germline. This chain uses TRBV11-2 with TRBJ2-5; tentative D call: TRBD2 (5 bases). CDR3 length: 13 amino acids. Per germline, CDR1 SGHAT and CDR2 FQNNGV. The CDR3, as DNA: TGTGCCAGCAGCTCTCGGGGTCAAGAGACTCAGTACTTC. It codes for CASSSRGQETQYF.

The gene calls are TRBV27 and TRBJ1-5; D might be TRBD1 (5 bases). In germline, CDR1 is MNHEY, CDR2 SMNVEV (reference sequence). CDR3 length: 18 residues. Trimming cost V 4 bases and J 7 bases, with 26 bases left between them. This CDR3 reads CASSSGTGGGASNQPQHF. Written as DNA, the CDR3 is TGTGCCAGCAGTTCGGGCACCGGCGGGGGAGCGAGTAACCAGCCCCAGCATTTT.

The rearrangement uses TRBV7-9 and TRBJ1-5, with D perhaps TRBD1 (6 bases). CDR1 SEHNR and CDR2 FQNEAQ come from the germline V gene (reference sequence). The CDR3 consists of 15 residues. The V end was cut by 5 bases, the J end by 2 bases, with 13 bases between. The CDR3 region has the DNA TGTGCCAGCAGCCCGGATGGGGGCGGCAATCAGCCCCAGCATTTT. Amino acid sequence: CASSPDGGGNQPQHF.

This chain joins TRBV18 and TRBJ2-5; perhaps TRBD2 as D (5 bases). Germline V gene lookup returns CDR1 KGHSH and CDR2 LQKENI. Trimming shortened V by 4 bases and J by 1 base, and 10 bases separated the two germline ends. The CDR3 sequence is 14 residues long. The CDR3 protein is CASSRVGSQETQYF. Written as DNA, the CDR3 is TGTGCCAGCTCACGTGTGGGGAGCCAAGAGACCCAGTACTTC.

This clone was recorded once. V gene TRBV7-3 combines with J gene TRBJ2-7; perhaps TRBD1 as D (5 bases). V lost 6 bases, J lost 4 bases, and 19 bases lay in between. CDR1 and CDR2 (germline): SGHTA, FQGTGA. The CDR3 runs 15 residues. The CDR3 region is CASSVGPGPIYEQYF. In nucleotides, the CDR3 is TGTGCCAGCAGTGTAGGCCCAGGGCCCATTTACGAGCAGTACTTC.

This chain connects TRBV28 to TRBJ1-2; the D is unclear. CDR3 size: 14 residues. The germline V gene has CDR1 MDHEN and CDR2 SYDVKM. Deletions cut 2 bases from V and 1 base from J, with 8 bases between. CDR3 sequence reads: CASSLLRINYGYTF. In DNA form, the CDR3 reads TGTGCCAGCAGTTTACTACGTATTAACTATGGCTACACCTTC.

The rearrangement links TRBV6-1 to TRBJ2-7; TRBD2 matches at 7 bases. Germline trimming cut 7 bases from V and 7 bases from J; bases unmatched to any gene: 13. This CDR3 has 14 residues. CDR1 is MNHNS, CDR2 SASEGT, per germline. Here the CDR3 reads CASIQFRGSGEQYF. As DNA, the CDR3 is TGTGCCAGCATCCAATTCCGCGGGAGTGGTGAGCAGTACTTC.

V gene TRBV5-6 combines with J gene TRBJ2-1; D not certain. Germline CDR1 SGHDT, CDR2 YYEEEE. The CDR3 sequence is 14 residues long. V lost 0 bases and J 6 bases, leaving 10 bases between the germline ends. The CDR3 bases are TGTGCCAGCAGCTTGGAGGTCAGAGGCAATGAGCAGTTCTTC. Encoded protein: CASSLEVRGNEQFF.

This chain's CDR3 is CASSLSRAGGETQYF. The CDR3 DNA is TGTGCCAGCAGCTTAAGTCGCGCGGGAGGAGAGACCCAGTACTTC. The chain recombines TRBV11-2 with TRBJ2-5; TRBD2 agrees at 8 bases. Germline CDR1 SGHAT, CDR2 FQNNGV. This CDR3 spans 15 amino acids. Losses at the gene ends were 2 bases for V and 4 bases for J; bases not matched to a gene: 6.

The chain uses TRBV5-1 and TRBJ2-2, with unresolved D. Per germline, CDR1 SGHRS and CDR2 YFSETQ. The V and J ends lost 5 bases and 0 bases respectively, with 8 bases between them. This CDR3 spans 14 amino acids. CDR3 loop: CASRLQANTGELFF. In DNA form, the CDR3 reads TGCGCCAGCAGGCTACAAGCGAACACCGGGGAGCTGTTTTTT.

The V call is TRBV18, the J call TRBJ1-1, with no clear D. Germline V gene data show CDR1 as KGHSH and CDR2 as LQKENI. Trimming removed 2 bases from V and 2 bases from J, with 9 bases in between. The CDR3 runs 14 residues. The CDR3 is CASSPTVINTEAFF. CDR3 DNA: TGTGCCAGCTCACCAACCGTCATAAACACTGAAGCTTTCTTT. Variable domain in full (rest from reference TRBV18 and TRBJ1-1): NAGVMQNPRHLVRRRGQEARLRCSPMKGHSHVYWYRQLPEEGLKFMVYLQKENIIDESGMPKERFSAEFPKEGPSILRIQQVVRGDSAAYFCASSPTVINTEAFFGQGTRLTVV.

The chain uses TRBV6-1 and TRBJ1-1; no clear D. Trimming pared 1 base from V and 7 bases from J, leaving 10 bases between. Germline V CDR1 and CDR2: MNHNS, SASEGT. The CDR3 totals 13 residues. CDR3 nucleotides: TGTGCCAGCAGTGAAGAAGGGCGTCTTGAAGCTTTCTTT. Translating gives CASSEEGRLEAFF.

This rearrangement joins TRBV18 to TRBJ1-2; 7 nucleotides align to TRBD1. From germline, CDR1 is KGHSH and CDR2 LQKENI. The trim removed 2 bases at V and 5 bases at J, leaving 8 bases unmatched. CDR3 length equals 15 residues. The CDR3 spells CASSPSGQSKYGYTF. CDR3 nucleotide sequence: TGTGCCAGCTCACCATCGGGACAGTCCAAGTATGGCTACACCTTC. The full variable domain, completed using reference TRBV18 and TRBJ1-2, is NAGVMQNPRHLVRRRGQEARLRCSPMKGHSHVYWYRQLPEEGLKFMVYLQKENIIDESGMPKERFSAEFPKEGPSILRIQQVVRGDSAAYFCASSPSGQSKYGYTFGSGTRLTVV.

This rearrangement joins TRBV20-1 to TRBJ1-5, with D hard to call. This CDR3 has 11 residues. Deletions cut 0 bases from V and 12 bases from J, with 9 bases between. Per germline, CDR1 DFQATT and CDR2 SNEGSKA (reference sequence). The chain's CDR3 is CSARDLHIQHF. CDR3 in DNA: TGCAGTGCTAGAGATCTCCATATCCAGCATTTT.

This clone appeared a single time. The V gene is TRBV9, the J gene TRBJ1-4; 10 bases match TRBD1. The V segment lost 4 bases and the J segment 7 bases; nucleotides outside the gene matches: 7. Germline lookup yields CDR1 SGDLS and CDR2 YYNGEE. The CDR3 consists of 15 residues. The CDR3 region is CASSRQTGGTEKLFF. The CDR3 DNA reads TGTGCCAGCAGCAGGCAGACAGGGGGCACTGAAAAACTGTTTTTT.

The V and J genes are TRBV5-1 and TRBJ2-5; the D is unclear. The CDR3 runs to 13 residues. V was clipped by 0 bases and J by 5 bases, with 8 bases between them. Per germline, CDR1 SGHRS and CDR2 YFSETQ. CDR3 sequence (DNA): TGCGCCAGCAGCTTGGCTGGACGGGAGACCCAGTACTTC. Protein sequence: CASSLAGRETQYF.

This clone was counted once. Here the CDR3 reads CASSLGVGTGGNTIYF. The CDR3 coding sequence is TGTGCCAGCAGCTTAGGCGTCGGAACGGGAGGAAACACCATATATTTT. The rearrangement links TRBV7-2 to TRBJ1-3; no definite D call. The CDR3 consists of 16 residues. Trimming stripped 1 base from V and 4 bases from J, with 14 bases between. Looked up from germline, CDR1 is SGHTA and CDR2 is FQGNSA.

V gene TRBV11-3 combines with J gene TRBJ2-1, with D tentatively TRBD1 (6 bases). V lost 1 base and J lost 4, with 11 bases in between. Germline CDR1 is SGHNT and CDR2 is YENEEA. CDR3 length: 15 residues. The CDR3 reads CASSLGRGGYNEQFF. As DNA, the CDR3 is TGTGCCAGCAGCTTAGGAAGAGGGGGTTACAATGAGCAGTTCTTC.

This clone is judged medium-sized. The CDR3 DNA follows: TGTGCCAGCAGCTTGATCGGGGGCGGGTCCTACGAGCAGTACTTC. It specifies CASSLIGGGSYEQYF. The rearrangement joins TRBV5-4 to TRBJ2-7; either TRBD1 or TRBD2 may supply D (6 bases each). Trimming shortened V by 1 base and J by 1 base, and 12 bases separated the two germline ends. The CDR3 is 15 amino acids. Germline values: CDR1 SGHNT, CDR2 YYREEE (reference sequence).

This clone was counted only a few times. Written as DNA, the CDR3 is TGTGCCAGCACCAAAGAGGCAGGGAGTACTGAAGCTTTCTTT. Protein sequence: CASTKEAGSTEAFF. The chain is built from TRBV2 and TRBJ1-1, with D maybe TRBD1 (5 bases). Germline loops: CDR1 SNHLY, CDR2 FYNNEI. There are 14 residues in the CDR3. Trimming stripped 7 bases from V and 5 bases from J, with 17 bases between.